These 6 T cell receptor beta chains were sequenced from one sample in a study of spatial heterogeneity in lung cancer. TCRdb processed the 5' RACE reads anew with MiXCR; each CDR3 protein has one entry. The sample has under 15,000 distinct CDR3 sequences, 12% to 15% seen once. The time point: sample taken at primary tumor resection. Whole RNA, isolated from tumor, nontumor lung or frozen PBMC, was sequenced without prior sorting. The sample in question was PBMCs, obtained at surgery. These TCRs come from a male donor with early-stage non-small cell lung cancer.

The chain links TRBV20-1 to TRBJ1-1; no clear D. The germline CDR1 and CDR2 sequences are DFQATT and SNEGSKA (reference sequence). The CDR3 loop spans 14 amino acids. V lost 3 bases and J lost 4, with 15 bases in between. The CDR3 is CSASHSSWGTEAFF. In DNA form, the CDR3 reads TGCAGTGCTAGTCACTCATCTTGGGGCACTGAAGCTTTCTTT.

This clonotype was seen a handful of times. The V call is TRBV5-6, the J call TRBJ2-3; D might be TRBD2 (5 bases). The germline gives CDR1 SGHDT, CDR2 YYEEEE. The CDR3 totals 11 residues. The ends were cut back, 3 bases at V and 6 bases at J, with 5 bases in the middle. The CDR3 sequence is CASSWEDTQYF. The CDR3 DNA follows: TGTGCCAGCAGCTGGGAGGATACGCAGTATTTT. The full variable domain, completed using reference TRBV5-6 and TRBJ2-3, is DAGVTQSPTHLIKTRGQQVTLRCSPKSGHDTVSWYQQALGQGPQFIFQYYEEEERQRGNFPDRFSGHQFPNYSSELNVNALLLGDSALYLCASSWEDTQYFGPGTRLTVL.

The genes are TRBV4-1 and TRBJ1-1; TRBD1 is a possible D gene (5 bases). In germline, CDR1 is MGHRA, CDR2 YSYEKL. The CDR3 totals 14 residues. V lost 0 bases, J lost 7 bases, and 12 bases lay in between. In DNA, the CDR3 is TGCGCCAGCAGCCAAGATACGGAAAGGGGTGAAGCTTTCTTT. Its protein is CASSQDTERGEAFF.

This rearrangement joins TRBV6-6 to TRBJ1-1; 8 bases agree with TRBD1. With 5 bases clipped from V and 12 bases from J, the junction kept 8 bases outside the gene matches. Germline CDR1 and CDR2: MNHNY and SVGAGI (reference sequence). The CDR3 consists of 12 residues. Written as DNA, the CDR3 is TGTGCCAGCAGTCCCACAGGGGGGACATCTTTCTTT. It specifies CASSPTGGTSFF.

This clonotype was counted a few times. J is TRBJ2-5 and V is TRBV6-2 or TRBV6-3; D gene ambiguous. Trimming took 0 bases from V and 0 from J, leaving 11 bases between them. The CDR3 consists of 16 residues. Germline V gives CDR1 MNHEY, CDR2 SVGEGT. The CDR3 nucleotides are TGTGCCAGCAGTTACTCGGTCGGCTCCCACCAAGAGACCCAGTACTTC. Translated: CASSYSVGSHQETQYF.

The sample holds a few counts of this clonotype. This chain uses TRBV12-3 or TRBV12-4 with TRBJ2-3; no clear D. Trimming removed 3 bases from V and 0 bases from J, with 1 base in between. The CDR3 loop spans 12 amino acids. CDR3 amino acids: CASSFSTDTQYF. The CDR3 DNA sequence: TGTGCCAGCAGTTTCAGCACAGATACGCAGTATTTT.